One T cell receptor beta chain is described in this entry. The antigen remains unidentified. The protocol was immunoSEQ multiplex PCR, while the TCRdb copy is restricted to in-frame clones and leaves out a portion. This table has roughly 27,000 clones, roughly four fifths appearing once. V was cut by 0 bases and J by 5 bases, with 13 bases left in between. The CDR3 is 15 residues long. Germline loops: CDR1 MNHEY, CDR2 SVGEGT. Before sequencing, viral peptide pools were used by the ViraFEST assay to expand antigen-specific CD4+ T cells. An approximately ten-day culture period preceded the isolation of CD4+ T cells. Participants were vaccinated with two doses of either the BNT162b2 or mRNA-1273 vaccine. On days 3 and 7, fresh IL-2 medium replaced half the medium. These data are taken from a study of vaccination effects on CD4 cells after COVID-19.

The sample here was CD4+ T cells from PBMCs cultured with HCoV-NL63 spike peptides, taken after COVID-19 vaccination. The origin of this receptor is a human donor who received a COVID-19 vaccine. Some clones in this sample may be carry-over from other donors' samples. The chain links TRBV6-2 or TRBV6-3 to TRBJ1-2, with D possibly being TRBD1 (6 bases). The CDR3 reads CASSYSRQAKYGYTF. DNA of the CDR3: TGTGCCAGCAGTTACTCACGACAGGCCAAATATGGCTACACCTTC.